The 18 T cell receptor beta chains reported below all come from one sample, sequenced in a study of technical replicates of blood from a handful of donors. Measured with immunoSEQ multiplex PCR; TCRdb has only the in-frame clones, and not every one. The sample comprises nearly 90,000 clones, around 93% of which are singletons, and approximately 0.35% rests with the top ten. Sample: T cells isolated from PBMCs. Receptors were obtained from a human donor in good health.

The chain joins TRBV6-4 to TRBJ2-1; D perhaps matches TRBD2 (6 bases). Germline V gives CDR1 MRHNA, CDR2 SNTAGT. CDR3 size: 15 residues. V was shortened by 2 bases and J by 4 bases, with 12 bases between the two germline ends. CDR3 DNA sequence: TGTGCCAGCAGTGACCGGGAGACGGCGTACAATGAGCAGTTCTTC. Residues: CASSDRETAYNEQFF.

By share of the sample, this clone is medium-sized (0.01 to 0.1%). At the DNA level, this CDR3 is encoded by other sequences in the same sample as well. The chain carries TRBV6-5 and TRBJ2-4; 8 nucleotides agree with TRBD1. This CDR3 is 13 amino acids long. With 2 bases clipped from V and 6 bases from J, the junction kept 0 bases outside the gene matches. The germline V gene encodes CDR1 MNHEY and CDR2 SVGAGI. CDR3 protein: CASSYDRGNIQYF. For the CDR3, the DNA is TGTGCCAGCAGTTACGACAGGGGAAACATTCAGTACTTC.

This chain joins TRBV27 and TRBJ2-7; no definite D call. V lost 3 bases and J 1 base, leaving 7 bases between the germline ends. This CDR3 has 13 amino acids. Germline V lookup: CDR1 MNHEY, CDR2 SMNVEV (reference sequence). DNA for the CDR3: TGTGCCAGCAGTTTGAGCATTTCCTACGAGCAGTACTTC. Translation: CASSLSISYEQYF.

The gene calls are TRBV30 and TRBJ1-2, with D unclear. The ends were cut back, 0 bases at V and 6 bases at J, with 17 bases in the middle. This CDR3 comprises 15 residues. In germline, CDR1 is GTSNPN, CDR2 SVGIG (reference sequence). The CDR3 reads CAWSVGPIGLHGYTF. The CDR3 DNA sequence: TGTGCCTGGAGTGTTGGGCCTATTGGACTTCATGGCTACACCTTC.

J is TRBJ2-7 and V is TRBV5-1; TRBD2 matches 9 bases. Germline lookup yields CDR1 SGHRS and CDR2 YFSETQ. The V gene end was trimmed by 0 bases and the J gene end by 0 bases; junction bases not matched to a gene: 1. This CDR3 spans 15 amino acids. In nucleotides, the CDR3 is TGCGCCAGCAGCTTGGCTAGCGGGGTCTCCTACGAGCAGTACTTC. Protein product: CASSLASGVSYEQYF.

The rearrangement joins TRBV9 to TRBJ2-3; tentative D call: TRBD1 (5 bases). This CDR3 has 15 residues. Trimming left V 0 bases short and J 2 bases short, with 10 bases between. CDR1 is SGDLS, CDR2 YYNGEE, per germline. The CDR3 DNA sequence: TGTGCCAGCAGCGTAGAGAAGGGGCCCACAGATACGCAGTATTTT. Translating it yields CASSVEKGPTDTQYF.

CDR3 sequence reads: CASSYLNRDEQYF. The CDR3, as DNA: TGTGCCAGCAGCTACTTAAATAGAGACGAGCAGTACTTC. This chain links TRBV7-2 with TRBJ2-7; D gene uncertain. The CDR3 consists of 13 residues. V was clipped by 4 bases and J by 5 bases, with 12 bases between them. Per germline, CDR1 SGHTA and CDR2 FQGNSA.

V is TRBV7-2 and J is TRBJ2-1; 7 bases agree with TRBD2. The length of the CDR3 is 15 residues. Losses at the gene ends were 3 bases for V and 4 bases for J; bases not matched to a gene: 6. The germline V gene encodes CDR1 SGHTA and CDR2 FQGNSA. The CDR3 protein is CASSLGGGPYNEQFF. The CDR3 nucleotides are TGTGCCAGCAGCTTGGGGGGAGGGCCATACAATGAGCAGTTCTTC.

This chain's CDR3 is CASGGTGEDYGYTF. The CDR3 DNA sequence: TGTGCCAGCGGGGGGACAGGGGAGGATTATGGCTACACCTTC. J is TRBJ1-2 and V is TRBV28; 10 nucleotides align to TRBD1. Germline V gene data show CDR1 as MDHEN and CDR2 as SYDVKM. The CDR3 has 14 residues. Trimming took 8 bases from V and 5 from J; bases not matched to a gene: 8.

This rearrangement joins TRBV19 to TRBJ2-6; 7 bases fit TRBD1. The length of the CDR3 is 17 residues. Germline V gene sequence: CDR1 LNHDA, CDR2 SQIVND (reference sequence). The V gene end was trimmed by 3 bases and the J gene end by 0 bases; junction bases not matched to a gene: 5. DNA for the CDR3: TGTGCCAGTAGTATGACGGGACAGAGCTCTGGGGCCAACGTCCTGACTTTC. Protein sequence: CASSMTGQSSGANVLTF.

This rearrangement joins TRBV7-2 to TRBJ2-7; TRBD2 matches at 9 bases. CDR1 is SGHTA, CDR2 FQGNSA, per germline. J gave up 6 bases and V 1 base, and 4 bases lay outside the gene matches. The length of the CDR3 is 14 residues. CDR3 region: CASSLGSGSVEQYF. DNA for the CDR3: TGTGCCAGCAGCTTAGGTAGCGGGAGTGTCGAGCAGTACTTC.

The rearrangement uses TRBV2 and TRBJ1-1; D perhaps matches TRBD1 (5 bases). V was clipped by 3 bases and J by 5 bases, with 10 bases between them. This CDR3 comprises 13 residues. Germline V gene sequence: CDR1 SNHLY, CDR2 FYNNEI. The CDR3 loop reads CASSDQGRTEAFF. The CDR3 nucleotides read TGTGCCAGCAGTGACCAGGGAAGAACTGAAGCTTTCTTT.

This clone has just a few counts. The chain combines TRBV13 with TRBJ2-3, with TRBD2 identical over 11 bases. J was trimmed by 2 bases and V by 4 bases; bases with no gene match: 8. The CDR3 length is 17 residues. CDR1 PRHDT and CDR2 FYEKMQ come from the germline V gene (reference sequence). CDR3 residues: CASSSPSGRKATDTQYF. CDR3 nucleotide sequence: TGTGCCAGCAGCTCCCCTAGCGGGAGGAAGGCCACAGATACGCAGTATTTT.

This sequence joins TRBV6-1 and TRBJ2-1; D unclear. Germline V CDR1 and CDR2: MNHNS, SASEGT. This CDR3 region has 16 residues. V gave up 0 bases and J gave up 3 bases, with 12 bases separating them. The CDR3 loop is CASSEAVGAFYNEQFF. CDR3 coding DNA: TGTGCCAGCAGTGAAGCGGTCGGTGCATTCTACAATGAGCAGTTCTTC.

The gene calls are TRBV7-9 and TRBJ2-2, with 7 positions matching TRBD1. This CDR3 region has 13 residues. CDR1 and CDR2 from the germline V gene are SEHNR and FQNEAQ (reference sequence). V shed 8 bases, J shed 6 bases, and the junction held 6 bases outside the gene matches. CDR3 in amino acids: CASCQTGPGELFF. In DNA form, the CDR3 reads TGTGCCAGCTGTCAGACAGGGCCCGGGGAGCTGTTTTTT.

The chain joins TRBV7-9 to TRBJ1-4; D unresolved. CDR1 is SEHNR and CDR2 is FQNEAQ in the germline V gene (reference sequence). V lost 0 bases, J lost 8 bases, and 10 bases lay in between. The CDR3 is made up of 14 amino acids. The CDR3 sequence is CASSLAVAGEKLFF. CDR3 in DNA: TGTGCCAGCAGCTTAGCGGTTGCGGGGGAAAAACTGTTTTTT.

The chain joins TRBV16 to TRBJ1-1; D uncertain. The V and J ends lost 4 bases and 4 bases respectively, with 16 bases between them. Germline V gene lookup returns CDR1 KGHSY and CDR2 FQNENV. This CDR3 has 15 residues. The CDR3 is CASSLDTPNLTEAFF. The CDR3 DNA is TGTGCCAGCAGCCTAGACACCCCGAACCTCACTGAAGCTTTCTTT. Based on the CDR3 plus reference TRBV16 and TRBJ1-1, the full variable domain is GEEVAQTPKHLVRGEGQKAKLYCAPIKGHSYVFWYQQVLKNEFKFLISFQNENVFDETGMPKERFSAKCLPNSPCSLEIQATKLEDSAVYFCASSLDTPNLTEAFFGQGTRLTVV.

The rearrangement links TRBV7-9 to TRBJ2-7, with 12 bases identical to TRBD2. CDR1 SEHNR and CDR2 FQNEAQ come from the germline V gene (reference sequence). The V and J ends lost 5 bases and 6 bases, in that order; junction bases with no gene match: 11. This CDR3 has 16 residues. CDR3 bases: TGTGCCAGCAGCACCTCCAGACTAGCGGGAGCTAGCGAGCAGTACTTC. Translation: CASSTSRLAGASEQYF.